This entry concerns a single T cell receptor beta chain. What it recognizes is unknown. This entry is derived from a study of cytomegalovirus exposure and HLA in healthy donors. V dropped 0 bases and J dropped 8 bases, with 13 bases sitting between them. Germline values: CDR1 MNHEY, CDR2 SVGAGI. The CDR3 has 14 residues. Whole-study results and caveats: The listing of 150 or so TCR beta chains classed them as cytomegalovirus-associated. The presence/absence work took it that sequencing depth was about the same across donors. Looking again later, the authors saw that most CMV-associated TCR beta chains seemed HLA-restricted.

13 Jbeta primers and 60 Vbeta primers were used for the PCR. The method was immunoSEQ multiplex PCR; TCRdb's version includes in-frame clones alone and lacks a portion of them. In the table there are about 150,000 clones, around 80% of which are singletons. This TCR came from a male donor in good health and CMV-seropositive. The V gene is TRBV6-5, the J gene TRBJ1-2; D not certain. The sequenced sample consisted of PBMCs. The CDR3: CASSYSTQFRGYTF. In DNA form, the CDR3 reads TGTGCCAGCAGTTACTCGACACAGTTCCGAGGCTACACCTTC.